The present entry profiles one T cell receptor beta chain with its context. This table comes from immunoSEQ multiplex PCR, and its TCRdb copy is limited to in-frame clones, with some not included. The sample has approximately 70,000 clones, around 90% seen once. This CDR3 spans 14 amino acids. Germline values: CDR1 SGHVS, CDR2 FNYEAQ. The V gene lost 1 base and the J gene lost 2 bases, with 9 bases spanning the gap. This specimen belongs to a study of T cells after somatic rescue of genetic block. Sequencing used peripheral blood mononuclear cells (PBMCs). The source is a man aged 25 to 40. This chain connects TRBV7-6 to TRBJ2-7; no reliable D call. The chain's CDR3 is CASSLERPPYEQYF. CDR3 DNA: TGTGCCAGCAGCTTAGAAAGGCCCCCCTACGAGCAGTACTTC.